Given below is one TCR beta chain in context. CDR1 is MNHNS, CDR2 SASEGT, per germline. Trimming stripped 7 bases from V and 1 base from J, with 9 bases between. CDR3 length: 13 amino acids. The source of the sample is a study of Tregs in tolerant kidney transplant recipients. Some clones are missing from TCRdb's copy, which holds only in-frame ones; the method was immunoSEQ multiplex PCR. The table lists around 85,000 clones, approximately 90% of them singletons. The sequence was collected from a human donor who received a combined kidney and bone marrow transplant. The chain links TRBV6-1 to TRBJ2-3; D not certain. The starting material was Tregs from blood, obtained before the transplant. The DNA of the CDR3 is TGTGCCAGCATTAAGGGCCGCACAGATACGCAGTATTTT. Translating gives CASIKGRTDTQYF.